The 15 T cell receptor beta chains listed next were all sequenced from one sample in a study of CD8 T cells in Susac syndrome. Reverse transcription of 0.5 to 1 ug RNA was carried out with random hexamers. TCRdb analysed the immunoSEQ multiplex PCR reads with MiXCR anew, one entry per CDR3 protein. The table shows under 200,000 distinct CDR3 sequences, with roughly 95% occurring only once. Sequenced: CD8+ T cells from PBMCs. These receptors were collected from a human donor with multiple sclerosis.

The chain combines TRBV28 with TRBJ2-6; possible D gene TRBD1, 5 bases. The CDR3 extends over 19 amino acids. V was pared by 3 bases and J by 2 bases, with 20 bases between. CDR1 is MDHEN and CDR2 is SYDVKM in the germline V gene. The chain's CDR3 is CASSFPGLWVGPGANVLTF. CDR3 nucleotides: TGTGCCAGCAGTTTTCCTGGTCTGTGGGTGGGGCCTGGGGCCAACGTCCTGACTTTC.

This clonotype was found a few times. The chain has TRBV19 and TRBJ2-7, with D hard to call. The CDR3 is made up of 13 amino acids. The germline V gene has CDR1 LNHDA and CDR2 SQIVND (reference sequence). Trimming stripped 5 bases from V and 0 bases from J, with 8 bases between. CDR3 region: CASSFAFSYEQYF. The CDR3 DNA follows: TGTGCCAGTAGTTTCGCTTTCTCCTACGAGCAGTACTTC.

The chain joins TRBV29-1 to TRBJ1-2; a possible D gene is TRBD1 (5 bases). V gave up 5 bases and J gave up 2 bases, with 12 bases separating them. Per germline, CDR1 SQVTM and CDR2 ANQGSEA. The CDR3 consists of 13 residues. CDR3 protein: CSVSGGSNYGYTF. DNA of the CDR3: TGCAGCGTTTCTGGGGGTTCCAACTATGGCTACACCTTC.

The chain recombines TRBV11-2 with TRBJ1-6; D remains ambiguous. The CDR3 contains 15 residues. V lost 0 bases to trimming and J lost 8 bases, with 11 bases between them. Germline V CDR1 and CDR2: SGHAT, FQNNGV. CDR3 nucleotide sequence: TGTGCCAGCAGCTTAGAGGTGGGCGCCGATTCACCCCTCCACTTT. As protein: CASSLEVGADSPLHF.

The J gene is TRBJ1-2, the V gene TRBV12-3 or TRBV12-4; D ambiguous. CDR3 length: 12 residues. V lost 4 bases, J lost 9 bases, and 12 bases lay in between. In nucleotides, the CDR3 is TGTGCCAGCAGTTCCACTGTATTTAGCTACACCTTC. This codes for CASSSTVFSYTF.

J is TRBJ1-2 and V is TRBV3-1, with D possibly matching TRBD1 (6 bases). This CDR3 comprises 14 residues. Trimming removed 1 base from V and 4 bases from J, with 10 bases in between. Germline V gene data show CDR1 as LGHDT and CDR2 as YNNKEL (reference sequence). In DNA form, the CDR3 reads TGTGCCAGCAGCCAAGGAAAAGGGGGCTATGGCTACACCTTC. Translating it yields CASSQGKGGYGYTF.

V usage is TRBV27 and J usage is TRBJ2-7, with 8 bases aligning to TRBD2. Germline CDR1 is MNHEY and CDR2 is SMNVEV (reference sequence). J lost 5 bases, V lost 6 bases, and 6 bases had no gene match. CDR3 size: 13 residues. In DNA form, the CDR3 reads TGTGCCAGCAGGACGGGGGGGATCCACGAGCAGTACTTC. As protein: CASRTGGIHEQYF.

J is TRBJ2-2 and V is TRBV6-1, with unresolved D. Germline CDR1 and CDR2: MNHNS and SASEGT. Between the trimmed V and J ends, which lost 10 bases and 2 bases, there was a span of 14 bases. The length of the CDR3 is 14 residues. The CDR3 loop reads CATCPKGNTGELFF. CDR3 nucleotides: TGTGCCACCTGTCCTAAGGGAAACACCGGGGAGCTGTTTTTT.

The J gene is TRBJ2-7, the V gene TRBV28; 16 positions match TRBD2. The length of the CDR3 is 18 residues. Germline V gene lookup returns CDR1 MDHEN and CDR2 SYDVKM. The V segment lost 6 bases and the J segment 2 bases; nucleotides outside the gene matches: 10. This CDR3 reads CASSLPGTSGRVAYEQYF. CDR3 DNA: TGTGCCAGCAGCCTACCCGGGACTAGCGGGAGGGTGGCCTACGAGCAGTACTTC.

The V and J genes are TRBV5-1 and TRBJ1-1, with D uncertain. The CDR3 totals 13 residues. CDR1 is SGHRS and CDR2 is YFSETQ in the germline V gene. V was clipped by 1 base and J by 6 bases, with 10 bases between them. The CDR3 DNA reads TGCGCCAGCAGCTTGACAGTGGCGGCTGAAGCTTTCTTT. Translation gives CASSLTVAAEAFF.

The rearrangement links TRBV29-1 to TRBJ2-3, with 10 nucleotides matching TRBD2. Germline loops: CDR1 SQVTM, CDR2 ANQGSEA. This CDR3 region has 15 residues. V was pared by 7 bases and J by 5 bases, with 12 bases of the junction left unmatched. The CDR3 is CSAGLAGGRVDTQYF. CDR3 DNA: TGCAGCGCCGGATTAGCGGGAGGCCGGGTAGATACGCAGTATTTT.

This chain links TRBV27 with TRBJ1-2, with 8 bases that match TRBD1. The CDR3 length is 13 residues. V was pared by 5 bases and J by 7 bases, with 6 bases of the junction left unmatched. CDR1 and CDR2 (germline): MNHEY, SMNVEV (reference sequence). CDR3 sequence (DNA): TGTGCCAGCAGTGGACAGGGTAGATTTGGCTACACCTTC. Its protein is CASSGQGRFGYTF.

The CDR3 loop reads CASSFIATGETQYF. CDR3 sequence (DNA): TGTGCCAGCAGCTTTATAGCGACGGGAGAGACCCAGTACTTC. The chain joins TRBV5-6 to TRBJ2-5, with D maybe TRBD2 (5 bases). The V gene lost 2 bases and the J gene lost 4 bases, with 12 bases spanning the gap. CDR3 length: 14 amino acids. Germline CDR1 SGHDT, CDR2 YYEEEE.

J is TRBJ2-1 and V is TRBV28; 7 nucleotides line up with TRBD1. Trimming cost V 2 bases and J 0 bases; bases outside gene matches: 4. CDR3 length: 16 amino acids. Germline V lookup: CDR1 MDHEN, CDR2 SYDVKM. The CDR3 loop is CASSLDRVSSYNEQFF. The CDR3 DNA reads TGTGCCAGCAGTTTAGACAGGGTCAGCTCCTACAATGAGCAGTTCTTC.

This chain connects TRBV19 to TRBJ1-6, with a tentative D call TRBD1 (5 bases). The CDR3 is 13 amino acids. Germline V lookup: CDR1 LNHDA, CDR2 SQIVND (reference sequence). The V gene lost 10 bases and the J gene lost 10 bases, with 17 bases spanning the gap. CDR3 protein: CATEGAGQSPLHF. In DNA form, the CDR3 reads TGTGCCACCGAAGGGGCAGGGCAATCACCCCTCCACTTT.